This TCR beta chain was observed in a study of T-cell reconstitution after alpha-beta-depleted transplantation in children. Study-level points and caveats: Several hundred expanded graft clones reportedly were the source of alpha-beta T cells about two months after transplant.

Preparation of the TCRbeta library involved a method that used unique molecular identifiers. TCRdb re-called the PCR reads through MiXCR, storing one row per CDR3 protein. The sample yields some 600,000 distinct CDR3 sequences, 10% to 15% seen once. This clonotype was seen a handful of times. The target antigen is unknown. The CDR3 runs 15 residues. V trimming: 5 bases; J trimming: 0 bases; junction bases outside the gene matches: 6. From germline, CDR1 is SGHTA and CDR2 FQGNSA. The chain carries TRBV7-2 and TRBJ2-7, with 8 nucleotides matching TRBD1. The sequence came from a male patient between 10 and 17 years old who had a stem cell transplant for acute myeloid leukemia, so the T cells may come from the graft donor. The source material was PBMCs, mostly from graft donor cells, sampled 360 days after TCRalphabeta/CD19-depleted stem cell transplant. CDR3 residues: CASSRDRLSSYEQYF. The CDR3 DNA reads TGTGCCAGCAGCCGGGACAGGCTTAGCTCCTACGAGCAGTACTTC.